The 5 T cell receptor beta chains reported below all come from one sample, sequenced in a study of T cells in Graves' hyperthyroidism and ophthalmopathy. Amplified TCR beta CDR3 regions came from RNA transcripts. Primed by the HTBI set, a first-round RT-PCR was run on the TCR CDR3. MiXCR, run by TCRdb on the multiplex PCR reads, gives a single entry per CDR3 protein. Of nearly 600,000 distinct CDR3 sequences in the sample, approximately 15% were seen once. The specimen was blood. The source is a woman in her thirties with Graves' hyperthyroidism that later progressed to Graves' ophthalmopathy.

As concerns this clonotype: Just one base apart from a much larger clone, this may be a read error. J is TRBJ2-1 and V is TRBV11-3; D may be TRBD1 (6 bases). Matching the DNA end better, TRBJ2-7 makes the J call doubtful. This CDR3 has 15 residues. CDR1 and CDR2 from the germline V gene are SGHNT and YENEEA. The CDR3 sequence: CASSLDRGNYNEQYF. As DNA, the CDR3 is TGTGCCAGCAGCTTGGATAGGGGGAACTACAATGAGCAGTACTTC.

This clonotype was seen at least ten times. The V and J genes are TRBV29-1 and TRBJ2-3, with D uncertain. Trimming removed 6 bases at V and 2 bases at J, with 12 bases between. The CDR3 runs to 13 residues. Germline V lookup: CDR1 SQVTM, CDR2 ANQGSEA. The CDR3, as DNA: TGCAGCGTCAGTGGACGGACCACAGATACGCAGTATTTT. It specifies CSVSGRTTDTQYF.

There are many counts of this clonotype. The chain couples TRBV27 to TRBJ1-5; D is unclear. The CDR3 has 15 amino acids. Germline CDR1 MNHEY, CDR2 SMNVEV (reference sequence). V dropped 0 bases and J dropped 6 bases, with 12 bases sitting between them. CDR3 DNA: TGTGCCAGCAGTTTATCCGGCCCGGCGGGTCAGCCCCAGCATTTT. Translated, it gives CASSLSGPAGQPQHF.

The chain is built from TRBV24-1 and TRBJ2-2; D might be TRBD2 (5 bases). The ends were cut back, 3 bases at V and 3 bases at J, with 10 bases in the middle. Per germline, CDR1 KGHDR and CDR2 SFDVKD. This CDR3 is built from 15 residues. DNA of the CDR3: TGTGCCACCAGTGATCCTAGCCGCCACACCGGGGAGCTGTTTTTT. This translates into CATSDPSRHTGELFF.

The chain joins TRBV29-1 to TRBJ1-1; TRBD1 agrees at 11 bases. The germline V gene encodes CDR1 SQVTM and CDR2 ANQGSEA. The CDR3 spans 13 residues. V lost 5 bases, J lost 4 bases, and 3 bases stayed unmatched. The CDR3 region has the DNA TGCAGCGTTTCCGGGACAGGGGGCACTGAAGCTTTCTTT. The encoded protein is CSVSGTGGTEAFF.